A selection of T cell receptor beta chains follows, all from one sample in a study of blood T cells in healthy people across ages. Using its own MiXCR run on the 5' RACE reads, TCRdb lists one record per CDR3 protein. The sample shows 600,000 to 800,000 distinct CDR3 sequences, around 21% of them seen only once. The sample consisted of blood. These receptors were obtained from a man in his 70s in good health. Both conserved end residues are part of each CDR3. A D gene is named only where the DNA matches it firmly. The size of a clone is reported for some rows only, either as once, few or many, or as a class for expanded clones.

v_gene	abundance	d_gene	j_gene	CDR3aa	CDR3nt
TRBV12-3/TRBV12-4	-	-	TRBJ2-7	CASLLGGVTYEQYF	TGTGCCAGCCTCCTGGGGGGTGTCACCTACGAGCAGTACTTC
TRBV9	-	TRBD1	TRBJ2-1	CASSAGQGYNEQFF	TGTGCCAGCAGCGCTGGACAGGGATACAATGAGCAGTTCTTC
TRBV6-6	many	TRBD1	TRBJ1-1	CASSFGTGVTEAFF	TGTGCCAGCAGTTTTGGGACAGGCGTCACTGAAGCTTTCTTT
TRBV20-1	-	TRBD2	TRBJ2-7	CSARTSRTYEQYF	TGCAGTGCTCGGACTAGCCGAACCTACGAGCAGTACTTC
TRBV6-1	few	-	TRBJ2-5	CASQQGPQETQYF	TGTGCCAGCCAGCAGGGGCCCCAAGAGACCCAGTACTTC
TRBV9	many	-	TRBJ2-6	CASSVDAGANVLTF	TGTGCCAGCAGCGTAGATGCTGGGGCCAACGTCCTGACTTTC
TRBV25-1	few	-	TRBJ1-4	CASSDRTSTEKLFF	TGTGCCAGCAGTGATAGGACTTCGACGGAAAAACTGTTTTTT
TRBV20-1	-	-	TRBJ2-3	CSASRGIGTDTQYF	TGCAGTGCTAGTCGGGGGATCGGCACAGATACGCAGTATTTT
TRBV6-4	-	-	TRBJ2-1	CASSDEAGGPNEQFF	TGTGCCAGCAGTGACGAGGCTGGCGGCCCCAATGAGCAGTTCTTC
TRBV6-5	few	-	TRBJ2-7	CASSRGNYEQYF	TGTGCCAGCAGTCGGGGGAACTACGAGCAGTACTTC
TRBV7-6	-	TRBD2	TRBJ2-5	CASSGTSVGETQYF	TGTGCCAGCAGCGGGACTAGCGTAGGGGAGACCCAGTACTTC
TRBV20-1	few	TRBD2	TRBJ2-5	CSPGTSGRREQYF	TGCAGCCCTGGGACTAGCGGGAGAAGGGAGCAGTACTTC
TRBV20-1	-	-	TRBJ1-1	CSGAGQGMGEAFF	TGCAGTGGAGCTGGGCAGGGCATGGGCGAAGCTTTCTTT
TRBV6-5	-	TRBD2	TRBJ2-2	CASSYSPSGSSAGELFF	TGTGCCAGCAGTTACTCTCCTAGCGGGAGTTCGGCCGGGGAGCTGTTTTTT
TRBV5-1	many	-	TRBJ2-3	CASSLAGTDTQYF	TGTGCCAGCAGTTTGGCAGGGACAGATACGCAGTATTTT
TRBV19	few	-	TRBJ2-5	CASSIDSSSYQETQYF	TGTGCCAGTAGTATTGACTCCTCCTCGTACCAAGAGACCCAGTACTTC
TRBV24-1	many	-	TRBJ2-1	CATSPNRAGEIYNEQFF	TGTGCCACCAGCCCAAACCGGGCAGGGGAAATCTACAATGAGCAGTTCTTC
TRBV20-1	-	TRBD2	TRBJ2-7	CSAEGTTSGKADYEQYF	TGCAGTGCCGAGGGAACGACTAGCGGGAAGGCGGACTACGAGCAGTACTTC
TRBV6-5	few	-	TRBJ2-4	CASSYGGTLSQGNIQYF	TGTGCCAGCAGTTACGGAGGGACCTTATCCCAGGGGAACATTCAGTACTTC
TRBV5-5	-	-	TRBJ2-7	CASSLGLSGTVGHWEQYF	TGTGCCAGCAGCTTGGGGCTCTCCGGGACGGTGGGCCACTGGGAGCAGTACTTC
TRBV29-1	few	-	TRBJ1-1	CSVEVRPRDTEAFF	TGCAGCGTTGAAGTTCGGCCTAGGGACACTGAAGCTTTCTTT
TRBV20-1	-	-	TRBJ2-5	CSATAGRWTETQYF	TGCAGTGCTACCGCAGGGCGTTGGACGGAGACCCAGTACTTC
TRBV29-1	-	TRBD1	TRBJ2-7	CSVVPWGQGYSYEQYF	TGCAGCGTTGTTCCCTGGGGACAGGGGTACTCCTACGAGCAGTACTTC